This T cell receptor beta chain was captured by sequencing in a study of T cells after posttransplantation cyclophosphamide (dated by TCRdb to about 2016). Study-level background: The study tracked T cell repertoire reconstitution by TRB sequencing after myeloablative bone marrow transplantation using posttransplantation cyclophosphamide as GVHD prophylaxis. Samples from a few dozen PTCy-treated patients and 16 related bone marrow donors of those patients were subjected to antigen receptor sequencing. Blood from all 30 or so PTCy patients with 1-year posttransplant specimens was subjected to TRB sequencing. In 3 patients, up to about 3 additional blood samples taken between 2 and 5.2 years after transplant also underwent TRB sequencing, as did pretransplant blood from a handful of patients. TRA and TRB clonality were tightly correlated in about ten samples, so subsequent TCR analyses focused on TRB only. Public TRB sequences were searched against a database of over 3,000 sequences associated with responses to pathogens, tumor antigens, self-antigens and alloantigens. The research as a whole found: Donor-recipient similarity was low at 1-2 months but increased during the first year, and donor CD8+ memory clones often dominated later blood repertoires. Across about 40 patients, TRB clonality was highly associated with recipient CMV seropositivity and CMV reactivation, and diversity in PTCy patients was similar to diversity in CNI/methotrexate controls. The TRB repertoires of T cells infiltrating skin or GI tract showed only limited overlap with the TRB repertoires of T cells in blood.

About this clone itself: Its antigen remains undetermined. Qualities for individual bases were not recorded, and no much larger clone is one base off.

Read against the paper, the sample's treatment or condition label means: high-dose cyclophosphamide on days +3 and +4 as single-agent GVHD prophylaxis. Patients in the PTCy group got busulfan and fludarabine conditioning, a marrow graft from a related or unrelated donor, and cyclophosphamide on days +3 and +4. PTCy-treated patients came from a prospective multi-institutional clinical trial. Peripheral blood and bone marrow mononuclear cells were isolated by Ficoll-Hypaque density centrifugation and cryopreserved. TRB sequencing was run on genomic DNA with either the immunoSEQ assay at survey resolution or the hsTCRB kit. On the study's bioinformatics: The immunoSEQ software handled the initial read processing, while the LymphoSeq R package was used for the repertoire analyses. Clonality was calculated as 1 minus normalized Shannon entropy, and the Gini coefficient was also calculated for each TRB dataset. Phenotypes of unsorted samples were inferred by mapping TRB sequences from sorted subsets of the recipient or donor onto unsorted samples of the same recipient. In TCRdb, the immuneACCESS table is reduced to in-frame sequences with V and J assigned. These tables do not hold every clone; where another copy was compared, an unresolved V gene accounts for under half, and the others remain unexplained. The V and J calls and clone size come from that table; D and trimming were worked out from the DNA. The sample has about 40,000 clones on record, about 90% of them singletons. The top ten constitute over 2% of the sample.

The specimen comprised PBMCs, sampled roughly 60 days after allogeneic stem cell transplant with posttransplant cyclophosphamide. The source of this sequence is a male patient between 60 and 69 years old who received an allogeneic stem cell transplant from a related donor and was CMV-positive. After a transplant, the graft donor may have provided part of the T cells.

At the DNA level, the sequence is TGTGCCAGCAGCTTTACTTCGTTGACTGAAGCTTTCTTT. The translation is CASSFTSLTEAFF. The rearrangement combines TRBV11-3 with TRBJ1-1; no D gene is confidently identified. As encoded in the germline V gene, CDR1 is SGHNT while CDR2 is YENEEA. The junction shows trimming of 3 bases on V and 5 bases on J, plus 10 bases between the germline ends. The CDR3 spans 13 residues, from the cysteine through the phenylalanine. Of the read, only the CDR3 DNA is kept; its 39 bases are in frame from base 1.